The TCR beta chain under discussion was sequenced for a study of cytomegalovirus exposure and HLA in healthy donors. Broader study findings: Later, an analysis found that common viral pathogens appeared to be linked with several of the most significant clusters. Accurate HLA-A and HLA-B prediction from TCR beta sequences was reported for most subjects. It was taken for granted in presence/absence analyses that sequencing depth across donors was roughly uniform. In an earlier analysis, productive rearrangement rates for most beta V segments clustered near 87% or 30%.

Worth noting for this clone: Its antigen is not known.

Primers included in the PCR were 60 Vbeta and 13 Jbeta primers. TCRdb keeps only in-frame clones here, not all; method: immunoSEQ multiplex PCR. The sample lists under 150,000 clones, over 65% occurring once. V dropped 2 bases and J dropped 7 bases, with 6 bases sitting between them. From germline, CDR1 is SGHNT and CDR2 YENEEA. This CDR3 is built from 13 residues. Specimen: PBMCs. The clonotype was recovered from a woman in her twenties or thirties in good health and CMV-seropositive. The chain couples TRBV11-3 to TRBJ1-6; D ambiguous. The CDR3 here is CASSLNGNSPLHF. In nucleotides, the CDR3 is TGTGCCAGCAGCTTAAACGGGAATTCACCCCTCCACTTT. Looking up the rest from reference TRBV11-3 and TRBJ1-6 gives the full variable domain: EAGVVQSPRYKIIEKKQPVAFWCNPISGHNTLYWYLQNLGQGPELLIRYENEEAVDDSQLPKDRFSAERLKGVDSTLKIQPAELGDSAVYLCASSLNGNSPLHFGNGTRLTVT.